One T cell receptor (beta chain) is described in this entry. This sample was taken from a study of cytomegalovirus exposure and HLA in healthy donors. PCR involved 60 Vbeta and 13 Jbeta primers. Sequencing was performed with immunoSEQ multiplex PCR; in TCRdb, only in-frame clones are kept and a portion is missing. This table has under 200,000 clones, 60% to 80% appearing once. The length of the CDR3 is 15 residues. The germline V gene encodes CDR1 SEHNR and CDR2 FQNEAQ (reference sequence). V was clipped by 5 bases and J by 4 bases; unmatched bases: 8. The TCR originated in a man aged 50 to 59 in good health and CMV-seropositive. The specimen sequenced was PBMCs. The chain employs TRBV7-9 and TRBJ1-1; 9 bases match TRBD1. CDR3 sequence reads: CASSPGQGVVTEAFF. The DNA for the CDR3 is TGTGCCAGCAGCCCGGGACAGGGAGTCGTCACTGAAGCTTTCTTT. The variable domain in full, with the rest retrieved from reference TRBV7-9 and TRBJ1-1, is DTGVSQNPRHKITKRGQNVTFRCDPISEHNRLYWYRQTLGQGPEFLTYFQNEAQLEKSRLLSDRFSAERPKGSFSTLEIQRTEQGDSAMYLCASSPGQGVVTEAFFGQGTRLTVV.